Shown below are 24 T cell receptor beta chains from a single sample sequenced in a study of OX40 agonist ivuxolimab in advanced cancers. The table came from immunoSEQ multiplex PCR; TCRdb's copy has only in-frame clones and leaves some out. The table records tens of thousands of clones, roughly 85% of them present only once. Source: CD4+ or CD8+ T cells sorted from blood, taken in a trial of the OX40 agonist ivuxolimab. These receptors all stem from an adult with an advanced solid tumor such as melanoma, head and neck, liver or kidney cancer.

The CDR3 reads CASSDPREGAGNTIYF. The CDR3 DNA is TGTGCCAGCAGTGACCCCCGGGAGGGGGCTGGAAACACCATATATTTT. The gene calls are TRBV25-1 and TRBJ1-3; perhaps TRBD1 as D (6 bases). The V end was cut by 3 bases, the J end by 2 bases, with 14 bases between. The CDR3 loop spans 16 amino acids. Germline V CDR1 and CDR2: MGHDK, SYGVNS.

The chain recombines TRBV28 with TRBJ2-7; TRBD1 agrees at 11 bases. Per germline, CDR1 MDHEN and CDR2 SYDVKM. There are 15 residues in the CDR3. J gave up 4 bases and V 5 bases, and 7 bases lay outside the gene matches. The CDR3 DNA follows: TGTGCCAGCAGTCCAGGACAGGGGGCCGATTACGAGCAGTACTTC. Its protein is CASSPGQGADYEQYF. Looking up the rest from reference TRBV28 and TRBJ2-7 gives the full variable domain: DVKVTQSSRYLVKRTGEKVFLECVQDMDHENMFWYRQDPGLGLRLIYFSYDVKMKEKGDIPEGYSVSREKKERFSLILESASTNQTSMYLCASSPGQGADYEQYFGPGTRLTVT.

The V call is TRBV18, the J call TRBJ1-5; possibly TRBD1 for D (5 bases). The CDR3 covers 13 residues. CDR1 is KGHSH and CDR2 is LQKENI in the germline V gene. Trimming took off 6 bases at V and 6 bases at J, with 12 bases between the two ends. The CDR3 protein is CASSGQGIQPQHF. The CDR3 DNA reads as TGTGCCAGCTCGGGTCAGGGAATTCAGCCCCAGCATTTT.

The chain joins TRBV11-2 to TRBJ2-5; 12 nucleotides match TRBD2. CDR3 length equals 15 residues. Germline lookup yields CDR1 SGHAT and CDR2 FQNNGV. Trimming took 5 bases from V and 2 from J; bases not matched to a gene: 3. CDR3 protein: CASSTSGGPQETQYF. CDR3 nucleotides: TGTGCCAGCAGCACTAGCGGGGGGCCGCAAGAGACCCAGTACTTC.

This clone was seen only a few times. The gene calls are TRBV7-6 and TRBJ1-3; 7 bases are shared with TRBD1. CDR1 is SGHVS, CDR2 FNYEAQ, per germline. J lost 3 bases, V lost 1 base, and 6 bases had no gene match. The CDR3 covers 16 residues. The CDR3 nucleotides read TGTGCCAGCAGCTTAGGGGTCGGGACAGATGGAAACACCATATATTTT. Encoded protein: CASSLGVGTDGNTIYF.

This clone was found once. As DNA, the CDR3 is TGTGCCAGCTCACCACCAGGACAGGGAACAGATACGCAGTATTTT. It translates to CASSPPGQGTDTQYF. The rearrangement joins TRBV18 to TRBJ2-3; 8 bases line up with TRBD1. J gave up 3 bases and V 0 bases, and 2 bases lay outside the gene matches. The CDR3 runs to 15 residues. Germline V CDR1 and CDR2: KGHSH, LQKENI.

The V and J genes are TRBV28 and TRBJ2-7, with 7 positions matching TRBD1. The CDR3 consists of 15 residues. CDR1 and CDR2 from the germline V gene are MDHEN and SYDVKM. The junction had 8 bases not matched to a gene; V was cut back by 1 base and J by 5 bases. CDR3 in amino acids: CASSLFWDRSHEQYF. The DNA of the CDR3 is TGTGCCAGCAGTTTATTTTGGGACAGAAGCCACGAGCAGTACTTC.

The chain is built from TRBV28 and TRBJ2-1, with 9 bases lining up with TRBD2. V was clipped by 2 bases and J by 7 bases; unmatched bases: 6. Germline V gene lookup returns CDR1 MDHEN and CDR2 SYDVKM. There are 15 residues in the CDR3. CDR3 sequence reads: CASSLAGGPVNEQFF. The CDR3 DNA follows: TGTGCCAGCAGTTTAGCGGGGGGGCCTGTTAATGAGCAGTTCTTC.

The chain couples TRBV30 to TRBJ2-3, with 10 bases lining up with TRBD2. Germline V gene lookup returns CDR1 GTSNPN and CDR2 SVGIG (reference sequence). J lost 2 bases, V lost 3 bases, and 8 bases had no gene match. CDR3 length: 16 amino acids. The CDR3 sequence: CAWRTRTSGITDTQYF. The CDR3 DNA sequence: TGTGCCTGGAGGACGCGGACTAGCGGCATCACAGATACGCAGTATTTT.

The chain links TRBV11-3 to TRBJ2-5; TRBD2 agrees at 14 bases. This CDR3 spans 15 amino acids. V was pared by 0 bases and J by 7 bases, with 1 base of the junction left unmatched. CDR1 and CDR2 (germline): SGHNT, YENEEA. The CDR3, as DNA: TGTGCCAGCAGCTTAGATGGGACTAGCGGGGGGACCCAGTACTTC. The encoded protein is CASSLDGTSGGTQYF.

This rearrangement joins TRBV11-2 to TRBJ1-5; no definite D call. Deletions cut 1 base from V and 2 bases from J, with 12 bases between. The CDR3 runs to 16 residues. Germline V gene data show CDR1 as SGHAT and CDR2 as FQNNGV. The CDR3 DNA follows: TGTGCCAGCAGCTTAGCGGGTGACACTCGCAATCAGCCCCAGCATTTT. It yields the protein CASSLAGDTRNQPQHF.

V gene TRBV5-1 combines with J gene TRBJ2-3, with no clear D. CDR1 and CDR2 from the germline V gene are SGHRS and YFSETQ. The CDR3 extends over 14 amino acids. V shed 2 bases and J shed 0 bases, with 7 bases lying between them. CDR3 region: CASSFGSSTDTQYF. CDR3 bases: TGCGCCAGCAGCTTCGGATCTAGCACAGATACGCAGTATTTT.

J is TRBJ1-2 and V is TRBV2; D is undetermined. The CDR3 has 14 amino acids. Trimming cost V 7 bases and J 0 bases, with 12 bases left between them. The germline CDR1 and CDR2 sequences are SNHLY and FYNNEI. In DNA, the CDR3 is TGTGCCAGCACTGACCAGATGACTAACTATGGCTACACCTTC. This translates into CASTDQMTNYGYTF.

The chain uses TRBV11-3 and TRBJ2-5; the match to TRBD1 covers 9 bases. The V gene end was trimmed by 5 bases and the J gene end by 5 bases; junction bases not matched to a gene: 6. The CDR3 consists of 14 residues. The germline CDR1 and CDR2 sequences are SGHNT and YENEEA. Here the CDR3 reads CASSPGTGFETQYF. The CDR3 nucleotides are TGTGCCAGCAGCCCCGGGACAGGGTTCGAGACCCAGTACTTC.

The rearrangement uses TRBV5-5 and TRBJ1-3; no definite D call. CDR1 SGHKS and CDR2 YYEKEE come from the germline V gene (reference sequence). This CDR3 contains 15 residues. Trimming shortened V by 1 base and J by 0 bases, and 8 bases separated the two germline ends. The CDR3 region has the DNA TGTGCCAGCAGCTTGACAGACCTCTCTGGAAACACCATATATTTT. Its translation: CASSLTDLSGNTIYF.

The V and J genes are TRBV7-2 and TRBJ2-3, with 7 bases identical to TRBD2. V gave up 0 bases and J gave up 3 bases; unmatched junction bases: 3. Germline V gene data show CDR1 as SGHTA and CDR2 as FQGNSA. The CDR3 spans 15 residues. The CDR3 coding sequence is TGTGCCAGCAGCTTAGCGGGGGGGGTGACAGATACGCAGTATTTT. Protein product: CASSLAGGVTDTQYF.

V and J are TRBV5-1 and TRBJ1-1; 7 bases are shared with TRBD1. CDR1 and CDR2 (germline): SGHRS, YFSETQ. With V trimmed by 5 bases and J by 6 bases, 7 bases remained unmatched. This CDR3 has 13 amino acids. The DNA of the CDR3 is TGCGCCAGCAGTGAGGGGGCCAGTGCTGAAGCTTTCTTT. Translated: CASSEGASAEAFF.

The chain links TRBV7-2 to TRBJ2-3; D remains unclear. From germline, CDR1 is SGHTA and CDR2 FQGNSA. There are 15 residues in the CDR3. V lost 2 bases, J lost 0 bases, and 9 bases lay in between. CDR3 DNA: TGTGCCAGCAGCTTAATGGCCTACAGCACAGATACGCAGTATTTT. As protein: CASSLMAYSTDTQYF.

The rearrangement joins TRBV2 to TRBJ1-2, with TRBD1 as a possible D gene (5 bases). Germline V gene sequence: CDR1 SNHLY, CDR2 FYNNEI. The CDR3 is 11 amino acids. V was clipped by 10 bases and J by 9 bases, with 15 bases between them. CDR3 DNA: TGTGCCACTAACAGCGGGGGAAGCTACACCTTC. Translated: CATNSGGSYTF.

V is TRBV11-3 and J is TRBJ2-7, with 7 bases lining up with TRBD1. This CDR3 is 14 amino acids long. The V gene end was trimmed by 4 bases and the J gene end by 3 bases; junction bases not matched to a gene: 6. Germline loops: CDR1 SGHNT, CDR2 YENEEA. The CDR3 region has the DNA TGTGCCAGCAGCTCTCGACAGGGTCACTACGAGCAGTACTTC. It specifies CASSSRQGHYEQYF. Supplemented by reference TRBV11-3 and TRBJ2-7, the full variable domain reads EAGVVQSPRYKIIEKKQPVAFWCNPISGHNTLYWYLQNLGQGPELLIRYENEEAVDDSQLPKDRFSAERLKGVDSTLKIQPAELGDSAVYLCASSSRQGHYEQYFGPGTRLTVT.

This clone was recorded once. Additional DNA sequences in this sample encode the identical CDR3. The V call is TRBV28, the J call TRBJ2-7; D not resolved. The CDR3 loop spans 11 amino acids. V lost 6 bases and J 4 bases, leaving 7 bases between the germline ends. Per germline, CDR1 MDHEN and CDR2 SYDVKM. CDR3 coding DNA: TGTGCCAGCAGCCGCCGATACGAGCAGTACTTC. This translates into CASSRRYEQYF. The entire variable domain, with the rest obtained from reference TRBV28 and TRBJ2-7, is as follows: DVKVTQSSRYLVKRTGEKVFLECVQDMDHENMFWYRQDPGLGLRLIYFSYDVKMKEKGDIPEGYSVSREKKERFSLILESASTNQTSMYLCASSRRYEQYFGPGTRLTVT.

The V and J genes are TRBV28 and TRBJ2-7; maybe TRBD2 (6 bases). Germline V gives CDR1 MDHEN, CDR2 SYDVKM. CDR3 length: 14 residues. With 6 bases removed from V and 2 bases from J, the gap between germline ends came to 14 bases. For the CDR3, the DNA is TGTGCCAGCAGAACAAACGGGGGAACCTACGAGCAGTACTTC. Protein product: CASRTNGGTYEQYF.

J is TRBJ2-7 and V is TRBV23-1, with 10 bases that match TRBD1. TRBV23-1 is designated an ORF whose function remains uncertain. Germline trimming cut 8 bases from V and 6 bases from J; bases unmatched to any gene: 13. The CDR3 has 15 residues. The CDR3 loop is CASLGPGQGRGEQYF. CDR3 DNA sequence: TGCGCCAGCCTCGGCCCGGGACAGGGGCGAGGCGAGCAGTACTTC.

This sequence joins TRBV9 and TRBJ2-2, with D unclear. Germline V gene sequence: CDR1 SGDLS, CDR2 YYNGEE. The CDR3 runs to 15 residues. Trimming took off 0 bases at V and 5 bases at J, with 11 bases between the two ends. CDR3 protein: CASSVAPVGTGELFF. The DNA of the CDR3 is TGTGCCAGCAGCGTAGCTCCGGTTGGGACCGGGGAGCTGTTTTTT.